This TCR beta chain was found in a study of T cells in Graves' hyperthyroidism and ophthalmopathy. Study-wide results and caveats: Before onset, ophthalmopathy was predicted by the model a median roughly six months earlier.

In its sample, this clonotype was seen many times. What it recognizes is unknown. The CDR3 spans 17 residues. CDR1 is SGHAT and CDR2 is FQNNGV in the germline V gene. V gave up 0 bases and J gave up 6 bases, with 18 bases separating them. RNA transcripts served as the template for amplifying TCR beta CDR3 regions. First-round RT-PCR with HTBI primers amplified the TCR CDR3 region. One entry per CDR3 protein results from TCRdb running MiXCR on the multiplex PCR reads. The sample includes about 420,000 distinct CDR3 sequences, around 14% seen only once; the top ten take around 7.3%. Aged 18 to 65, the patients had hyperthyroidism that was newly diagnosed and had lasted under 2 months.

The rearrangement joins TRBV11-2 to TRBJ2-1; tentatively, D is TRBD1 or TRBD2 (6 bases each). This clonotype was sampled from a woman under 30 with Graves' hyperthyroidism. Sample: blood. CDR3 in amino acids: CASSLDLGAGRSNEQFF. The CDR3 DNA reads TGTGCCAGCAGCTTAGATCTGGGGGCTGGGAGGAGCAATGAGCAGTTCTTC.